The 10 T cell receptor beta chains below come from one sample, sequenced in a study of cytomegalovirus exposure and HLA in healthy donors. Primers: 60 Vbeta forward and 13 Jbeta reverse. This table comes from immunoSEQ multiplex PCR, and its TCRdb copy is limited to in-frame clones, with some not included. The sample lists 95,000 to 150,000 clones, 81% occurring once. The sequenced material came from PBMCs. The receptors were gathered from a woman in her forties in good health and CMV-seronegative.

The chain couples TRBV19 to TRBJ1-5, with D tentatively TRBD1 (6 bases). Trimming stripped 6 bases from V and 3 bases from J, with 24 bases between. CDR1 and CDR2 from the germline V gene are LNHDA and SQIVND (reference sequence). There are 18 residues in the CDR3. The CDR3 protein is CASSPRVKRTDHNQPQHF. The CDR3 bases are TGTGCCAGTAGCCCTCGCGTCAAGAGGACAGATCACAATCAGCCCCAGCATTTT.

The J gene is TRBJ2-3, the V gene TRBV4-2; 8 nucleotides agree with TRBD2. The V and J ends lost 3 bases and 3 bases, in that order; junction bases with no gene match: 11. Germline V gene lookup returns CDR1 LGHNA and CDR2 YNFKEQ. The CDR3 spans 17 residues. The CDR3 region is CASSHTGSGGSTDTQYF. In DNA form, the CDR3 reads TGTGCCAGCAGCCACACCGGGAGCGGGGGAAGTACAGATACGCAGTATTTT.

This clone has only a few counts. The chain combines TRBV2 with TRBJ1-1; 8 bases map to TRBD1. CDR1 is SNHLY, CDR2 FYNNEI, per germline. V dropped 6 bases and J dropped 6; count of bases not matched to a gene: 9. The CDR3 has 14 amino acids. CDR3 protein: CASRYETGDAEAFF. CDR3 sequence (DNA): TGTGCCAGCAGGTATGAGACAGGGGACGCTGAAGCTTTCTTT.

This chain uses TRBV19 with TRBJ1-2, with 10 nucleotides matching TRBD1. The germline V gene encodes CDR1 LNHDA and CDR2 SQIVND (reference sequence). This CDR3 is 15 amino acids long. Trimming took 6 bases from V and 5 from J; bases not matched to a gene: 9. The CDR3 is CASRRDGTGVYGYTF. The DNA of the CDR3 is TGTGCCAGTAGGCGAGACGGGACAGGGGTGTATGGCTACACCTTC.

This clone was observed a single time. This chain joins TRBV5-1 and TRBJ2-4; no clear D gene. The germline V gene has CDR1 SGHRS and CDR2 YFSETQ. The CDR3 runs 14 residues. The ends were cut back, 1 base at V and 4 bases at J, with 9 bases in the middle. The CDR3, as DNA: TGCGCCAGCAGCTTGTTCTCTTCTAAAAACATTCAGTACTTC. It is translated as CASSLFSSKNIQYF.

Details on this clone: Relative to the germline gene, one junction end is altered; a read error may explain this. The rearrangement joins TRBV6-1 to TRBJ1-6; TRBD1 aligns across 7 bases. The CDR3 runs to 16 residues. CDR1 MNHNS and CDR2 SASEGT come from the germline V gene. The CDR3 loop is CASSDPEGQTSSSLHF. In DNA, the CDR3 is TGTGCCAGCAGTGATCCGGAGGGACAGACTTCTTCATCCCTCCACTTT.

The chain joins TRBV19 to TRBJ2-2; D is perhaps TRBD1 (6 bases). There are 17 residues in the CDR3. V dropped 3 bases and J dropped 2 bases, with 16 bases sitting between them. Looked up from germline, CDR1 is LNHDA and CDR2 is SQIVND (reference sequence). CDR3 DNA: TGTGCCAGTAGTATTCTTTCAGGACAGCTAAACACCGGGGAGCTGTTTTTT. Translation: CASSILSGQLNTGELFF.

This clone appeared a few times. CDR3 protein: CASSHLQGSGQAFF. Written as DNA, the CDR3 is TGCGCCAGCAGCCATCTACAGGGGAGTGGGCAAGCTTTCTTT. The chain has TRBV4-1 and TRBJ1-1, with 7 bases identical to TRBD1. Losses at the gene ends were 3 bases for V and 9 bases for J; bases not matched to a gene: 10. The CDR3 has 14 amino acids. Germline V gives CDR1 MGHRA, CDR2 YSYEKL.

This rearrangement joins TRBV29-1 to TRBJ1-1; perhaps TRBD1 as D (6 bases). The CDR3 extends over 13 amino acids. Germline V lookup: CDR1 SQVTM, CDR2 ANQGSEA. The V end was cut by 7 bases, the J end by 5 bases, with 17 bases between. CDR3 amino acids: CSGYYGGATEAFF. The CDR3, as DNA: TGCAGCGGTTACTATGGGGGCGCAACTGAAGCTTTCTTT. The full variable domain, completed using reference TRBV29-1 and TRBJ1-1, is SAVISQKPSRDICQRGTSLTIQCQVDSQVTMMFWYRQQPGQSLTLIATANQGSEATYESGFVIDKFPISRPNLTFSTLTVSNMSPEDSSIYLCSGYYGGATEAFFGQGTRLTVV.

The CDR3 coding sequence is TGTGCCAGCAGAGTCACACGCCTTTCCTACACCTTC. It specifies CASRVTRLSYTF. This chain joins TRBV2 and TRBJ1-2; D ambiguous. CDR1 is SNHLY and CDR2 is FYNNEI in the germline V gene. V gave up 6 bases and J gave up 10 bases, with 15 bases separating them. The CDR3 consists of 12 residues.